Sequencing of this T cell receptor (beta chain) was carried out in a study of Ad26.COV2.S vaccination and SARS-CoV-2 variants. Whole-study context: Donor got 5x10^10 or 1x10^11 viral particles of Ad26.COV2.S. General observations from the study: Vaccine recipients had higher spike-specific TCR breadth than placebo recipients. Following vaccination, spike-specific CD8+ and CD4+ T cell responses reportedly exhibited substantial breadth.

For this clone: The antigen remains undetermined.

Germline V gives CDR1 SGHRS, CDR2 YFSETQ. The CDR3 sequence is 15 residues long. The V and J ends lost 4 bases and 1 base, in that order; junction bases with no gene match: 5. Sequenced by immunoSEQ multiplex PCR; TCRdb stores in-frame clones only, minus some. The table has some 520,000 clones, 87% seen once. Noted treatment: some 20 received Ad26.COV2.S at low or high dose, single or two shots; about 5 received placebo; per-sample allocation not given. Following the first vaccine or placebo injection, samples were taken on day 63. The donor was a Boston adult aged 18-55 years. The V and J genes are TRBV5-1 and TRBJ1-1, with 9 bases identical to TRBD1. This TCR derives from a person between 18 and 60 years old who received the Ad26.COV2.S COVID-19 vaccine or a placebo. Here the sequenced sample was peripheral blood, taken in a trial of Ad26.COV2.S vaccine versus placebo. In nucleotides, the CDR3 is TGCGCCAGCAGCCCCAGGACAGGGGAGAACACTGAAGCTTTCTTT. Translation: CASSPRTGENTEAFF.